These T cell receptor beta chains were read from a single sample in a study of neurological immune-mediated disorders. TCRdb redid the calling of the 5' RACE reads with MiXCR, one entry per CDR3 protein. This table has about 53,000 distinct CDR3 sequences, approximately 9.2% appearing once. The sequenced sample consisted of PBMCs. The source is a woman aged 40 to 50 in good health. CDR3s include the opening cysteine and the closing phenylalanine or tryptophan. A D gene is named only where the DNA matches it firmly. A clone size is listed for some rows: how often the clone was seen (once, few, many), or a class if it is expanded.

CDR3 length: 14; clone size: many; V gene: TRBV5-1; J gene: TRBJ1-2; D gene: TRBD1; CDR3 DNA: TGCGCCAGCAGCTTAGACAGGGGTGCGCTACGCTACACCTTC; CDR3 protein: CASSLDRGALRYTF
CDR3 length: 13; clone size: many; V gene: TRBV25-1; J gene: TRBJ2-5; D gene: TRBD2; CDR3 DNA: TGTGCCAGCAGCGCGGGACTAGGTCGGGCCCAGTACTTC; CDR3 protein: CASSAGLGRAQYF
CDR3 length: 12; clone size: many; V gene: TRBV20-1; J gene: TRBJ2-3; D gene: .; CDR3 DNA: TGCAGTGCTAGAGAGTCATCAGATACGCAGTATTTT; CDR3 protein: CSARESSDTQYF
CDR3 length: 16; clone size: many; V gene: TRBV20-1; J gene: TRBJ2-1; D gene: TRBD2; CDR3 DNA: TGCAGTGCTCAATTTTCCGGGACTAGCGGTTACAATGAGCAGTTCTTC; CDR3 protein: CSAQFSGTSGYNEQFF
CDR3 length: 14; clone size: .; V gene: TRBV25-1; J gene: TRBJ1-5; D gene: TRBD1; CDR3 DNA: TGTGCCAGCAGTGAAGGGACAGGGGTGCAGCCCCAGCATTTT; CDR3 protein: CASSEGTGVQPQHF
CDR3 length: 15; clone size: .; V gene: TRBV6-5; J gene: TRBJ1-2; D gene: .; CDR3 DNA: TGTGCCAGCAGTTACTTTATCGGAGGTAACTATGGCTACACCTTC; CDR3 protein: CASSYFIGGNYGYTF
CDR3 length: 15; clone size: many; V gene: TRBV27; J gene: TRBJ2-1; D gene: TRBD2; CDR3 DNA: TGTGCCAGCAGTTTAGAGACTAGCGGGAGTTTTTTGAGGTTCTTC; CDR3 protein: CASSLETSGSFLRFF
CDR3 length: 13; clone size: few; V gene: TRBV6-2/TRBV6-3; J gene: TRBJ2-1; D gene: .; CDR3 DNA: TGTGCCAGCAGGTGGGGGTTCTACAATGAGCAGTTCTTC; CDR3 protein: CASRWGFYNEQFF
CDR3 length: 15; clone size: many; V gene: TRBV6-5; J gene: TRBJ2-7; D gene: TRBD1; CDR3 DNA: TGTGCCAGCAGCGCACCGGGACAGGGGAAGAACGAGCAGTACTTC; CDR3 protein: CASSAPGQGKNEQYF
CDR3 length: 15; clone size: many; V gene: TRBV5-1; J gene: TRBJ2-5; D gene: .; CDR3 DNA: TGCGCCAGCACCTCCGGGGTAGGGGAAGGCGAGACCCAGTACTTC; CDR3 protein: CASTSGVGEGETQYF
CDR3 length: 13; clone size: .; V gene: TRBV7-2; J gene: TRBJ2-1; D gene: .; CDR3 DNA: TGTGCCAGCAGCAAAGAGGGTGGCAATGAGCAGTTCTTC; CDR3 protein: CASSKEGGNEQFF
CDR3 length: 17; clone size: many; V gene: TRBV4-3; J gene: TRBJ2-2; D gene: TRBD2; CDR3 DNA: TGCGCCAGCAGCCAAGATCGGCTAGCGGGAGAGGGCGGGGAGCTGTTTTTT; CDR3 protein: CASSQDRLAGEGGELFF
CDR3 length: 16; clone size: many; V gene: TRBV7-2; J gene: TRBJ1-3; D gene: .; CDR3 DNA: TGTGCCAGCAGCTTGTTCGGGGGTTCTCTTGGAAACACCATATATTTT; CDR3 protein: CASSLFGGSLGNTIYF
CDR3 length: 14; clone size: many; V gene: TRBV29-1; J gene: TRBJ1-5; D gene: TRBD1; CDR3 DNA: TGCAGCGTTGCCGGGACAGGGGACGATCAGCCCCAGCATTTT; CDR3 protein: CSVAGTGDDQPQHF
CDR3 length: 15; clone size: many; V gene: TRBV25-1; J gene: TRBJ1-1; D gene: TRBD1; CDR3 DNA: TGTGCCAGCAGTGAATATAGTCTGGACAGGGGAGAAGCTTTCTTT; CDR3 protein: CASSEYSLDRGEAFF
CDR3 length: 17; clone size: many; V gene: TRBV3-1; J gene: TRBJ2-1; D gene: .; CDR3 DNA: TGTGCCAGCAGTACCTTCCGGGACTTACGTGTTTACAATGAGCAGTTCTTC; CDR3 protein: CASSTFRDLRVYNEQFF
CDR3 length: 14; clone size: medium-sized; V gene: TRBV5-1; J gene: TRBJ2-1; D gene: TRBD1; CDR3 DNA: TGCGCCAGCTTCCGGGACAGGGTTAACAATGAGCAGTTCTTC; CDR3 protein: CASFRDRVNNEQFF
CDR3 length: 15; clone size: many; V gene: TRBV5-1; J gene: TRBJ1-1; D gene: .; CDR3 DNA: TGCGCCAGCAGCTCCCCTGGCGGGGGCGACACTGAAGCTTTCTTT; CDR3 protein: CASSSPGGGDTEAFF
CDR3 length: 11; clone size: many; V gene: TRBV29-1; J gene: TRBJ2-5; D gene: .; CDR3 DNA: TGCAGCGTTCATCTGGAAGAGACCCAGTACTTC; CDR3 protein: CSVHLEETQYF
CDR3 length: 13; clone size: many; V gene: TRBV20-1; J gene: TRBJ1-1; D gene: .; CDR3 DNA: TGCAGTGCCCCACGGGGGATGAACACTGAAGCTTTCTTT; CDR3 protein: CSAPRGMNTEAFF
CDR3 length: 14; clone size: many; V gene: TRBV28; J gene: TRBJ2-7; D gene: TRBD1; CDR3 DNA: TGTGCCAGCAGTGGGGACAGGGTCGCACACGAGCAGTACTTC; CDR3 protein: CASSGDRVAHEQYF
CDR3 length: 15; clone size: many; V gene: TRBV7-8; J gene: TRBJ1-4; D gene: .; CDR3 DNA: TGTGCCAGCAGCACCCGACAAGCAACTAATGAAAAACTGTTTTTT; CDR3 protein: CASSTRQATNEKLFF
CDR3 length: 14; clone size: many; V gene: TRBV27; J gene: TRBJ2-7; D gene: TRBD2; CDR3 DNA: TGTGCCAGCGGGAAGCGGGAGGGCCCCCACGAGCAGTACTTC; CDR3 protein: CASGKREGPHEQYF
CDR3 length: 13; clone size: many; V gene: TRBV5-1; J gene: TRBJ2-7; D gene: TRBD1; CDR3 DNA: TGCGCCAGCAGTCCGGGACAGGGGGACGAGCAGTACTTC; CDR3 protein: CASSPGQGDEQYF
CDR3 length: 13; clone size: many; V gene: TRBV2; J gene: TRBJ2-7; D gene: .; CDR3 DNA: TGTGCCAGCAGCCGCCTATCAACCTACGAGCAGTACTTC; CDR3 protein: CASSRLSTYEQYF
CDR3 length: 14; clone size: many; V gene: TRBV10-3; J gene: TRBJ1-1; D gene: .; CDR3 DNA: TGTGCCATCAGCTGGACGGGTGAAGGCACTGAAGCTTTCTTT; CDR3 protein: CAISWTGEGTEAFF
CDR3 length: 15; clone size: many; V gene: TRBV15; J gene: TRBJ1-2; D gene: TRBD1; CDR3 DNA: TGTGCCACCAGCCGCCGTCCGGGACAGTACTATGGCTACACCTTC; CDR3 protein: CATSRRPGQYYGYTF
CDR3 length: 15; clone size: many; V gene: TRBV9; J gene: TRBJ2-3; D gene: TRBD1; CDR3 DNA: TGTGCCAGCAGCGTAGTCGAGACAGGGGGCAGCCCGCAGTATTTT; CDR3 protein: CASSVVETGGSPQYF
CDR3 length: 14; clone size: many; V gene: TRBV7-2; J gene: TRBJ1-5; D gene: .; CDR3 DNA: TGTGCCAGCAGCTTGGAAAGGGGAAATCAGCCCCAGCATTTT; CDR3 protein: CASSLERGNQPQHF
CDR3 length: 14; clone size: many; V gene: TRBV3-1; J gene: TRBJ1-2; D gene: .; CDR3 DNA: TGTGCCAGCAGCCAAGATCCCCAGGGGAGAGGCTACACCTTC; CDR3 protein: CASSQDPQGRGYTF
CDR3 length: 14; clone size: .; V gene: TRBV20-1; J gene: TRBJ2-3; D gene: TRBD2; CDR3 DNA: TGCAGTGCTGGACTGACTAGCGGCACAGATACGCAGTATTTT; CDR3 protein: CSAGLTSGTDTQYF
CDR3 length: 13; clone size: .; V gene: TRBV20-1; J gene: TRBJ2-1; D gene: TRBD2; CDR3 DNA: TGCAGTGCTAGCGGGCGGGGGGTGGTTGAGCGGTTCTTC; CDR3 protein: CSASGRGVVERFF
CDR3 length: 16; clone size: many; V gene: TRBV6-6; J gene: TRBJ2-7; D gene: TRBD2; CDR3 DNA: TGTGCCAGCAGTCAGGAAGGCGGGGGGCGAGAGGGCGAGCAGTACTTC; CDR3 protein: CASSQEGGGREGEQYF
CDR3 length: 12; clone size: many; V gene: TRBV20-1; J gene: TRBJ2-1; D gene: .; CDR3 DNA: TGCAGTGCTACCAGGAACCGTAATGAGCAGTTCTTC; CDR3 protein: CSATRNRNEQFF
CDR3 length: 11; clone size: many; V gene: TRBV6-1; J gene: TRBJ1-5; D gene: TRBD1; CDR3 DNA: TGTGCCAGCATCGGAGACAGGGAGCAACATTTT; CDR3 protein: CASIGDREQHF
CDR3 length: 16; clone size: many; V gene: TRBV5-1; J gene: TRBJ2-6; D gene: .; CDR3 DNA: TGCGCCAGCAGCTTGGGAGTGGGCTCTGGGGCCAACGTCCTGACTTTC; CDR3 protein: CASSLGVGSGANVLTF
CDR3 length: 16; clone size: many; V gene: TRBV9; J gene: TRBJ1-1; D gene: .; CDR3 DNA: TGTGCCAGCAGCCCCGGCCAGGGGCTAGAGAACACTGAAGCTTTCTTT; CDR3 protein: CASSPGQGLENTEAFF
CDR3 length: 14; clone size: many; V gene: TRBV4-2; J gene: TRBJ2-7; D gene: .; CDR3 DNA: TGTGCCAGCAGCCTTGACGGATCAAGCTACGAGCAGTACTTC; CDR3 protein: CASSLDGSSYEQYF
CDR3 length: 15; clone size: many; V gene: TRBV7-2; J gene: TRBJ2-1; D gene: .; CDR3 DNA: TGTGCCAGCAGCTTGAGGGGGGGTGGGGACAATGAGCAGTTCTTC; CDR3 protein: CASSLRGGGDNEQFF
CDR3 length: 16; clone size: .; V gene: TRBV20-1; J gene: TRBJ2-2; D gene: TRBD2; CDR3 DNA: TGCAGTTCCGCCTCCCGGGCTAGCGGGATGGTCGGGGAGCTGTTTTTT; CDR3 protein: CSSASRASGMVGELFF
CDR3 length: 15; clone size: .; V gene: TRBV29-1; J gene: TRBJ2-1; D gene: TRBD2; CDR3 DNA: TGCAGCGTTGAAACGCCGCGTAGCGGGAGTCGTGAGCAGTTCTTC; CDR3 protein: CSVETPRSGSREQFF